This passage covers 4 T cell receptor beta chains from one sample sequenced in a study of T cell changes during pregnancy in multiple sclerosis (dated by TCRdb to the late 2010s). To prepare the library, the immunoSEQ multiplex PCR assay was applied. Imported from immuneACCESS, the table was reduced by TCRdb to in-frame sequences with V and J called. These copies leave out some clones; in studies compared against another copy, an unresolved V gene accounts for under half, and the cause of the remainder is not known. The sample includes 75,000 to 95,000 clones, with around 92% observed a single time. Clones ranked in the top ten supply roughly 1% of the sample. The sequencing here drew on peripheral blood, taken in the first trimester of pregnancy. These receptors were taken from a female donor in good health, enrolled as a control in a pregnancy study.

This clone was recorded only once. The chain uses TRBV2 and TRBJ1-5, with TRBD1 matching over 7 bases. Germline CDR1 is SNHLY and CDR2 is FYNNEI. This CDR3 is built from 15 residues. The trim removed 6 bases at V and 0 bases at J, leaving 5 bases unmatched. The CDR3: CASREQGYSNQPQHF. In DNA form, the CDR3 reads TGTGCCAGCAGGGAACAGGGGTATAGCAATCAGCCCCAGCATTTT.

This chain uses TRBV2 with TRBJ1-3; TRBD1 is a possible D gene (5 bases). With 10 bases removed from V and 0 bases from J, the gap between germline ends came to 13 bases. This CDR3 spans 14 amino acids. The germline V gene encodes CDR1 SNHLY and CDR2 FYNNEI. CDR3 coding DNA: TGTGCCAATGGGGGGACGACCTCTGGAAACACCATATATTTT. Translation gives CANGGTTSGNTIYF.

The chain carries TRBV7-9 and TRBJ1-1; D ambiguous. Germline CDR1 and CDR2: SEHNR and FQNEAQ (reference sequence). The length of the CDR3 is 13 residues. V dropped 7 bases and J dropped 4 bases, with 13 bases sitting between them. The DNA for the CDR3 is TGTGCCAGCACCCCACTTGGAGGCACTGAAGCTTTCTTT. Protein: CASTPLGGTEAFF.

A few counts support this clone. V and J are TRBV30 and TRBJ2-7, with no clear D. CDR3 length equals 11 residues. The germline CDR1 and CDR2 sequences are GTSNPN and SVGIG (reference sequence). V was cut by 1 base and J by 2 bases, with 3 bases left in between. CDR3 in amino acids: CAWSDTYEQYF. The CDR3 coding sequence is TGTGCCTGGAGTGACACCTACGAGCAGTACTTC.